This TCR beta chain emerged from a study of cytomegalovirus exposure and HLA in healthy donors (dated by TCRdb to between 2016 and 2019). About the investigation overall: According to an earlier analysis of 550 to 750 of the donors, some 170 million T cells yielded 90 million to 140 million unique TCR beta sequences and about 280 Gb of sequence data. Of the roughly 410 genotyped donors, 81% were placed in the genetic ancestry cluster associated with self-reported Caucasian donors. Rather than drawing on any new phenotypic data, the later analysis identified candidate immune exposures from TCR beta sequences and the way those sequences occurred across donors. The study aimed to test whether signatures of past pathogen exposure could be identified by cataloging public T cell receptors. In an earlier analysis of 550 to 700 of the donors, high-throughput TCR beta sequencing was used to judge whether each TCR beta V gene segment behaved as functional or pseudogenic. To predict cytomegalovirus infection status, the study brought together high-throughput TCR immunosequencing, statistical association of individual TCRs with disease status, and machine learning. Roughly five DR-DQ haplotypes were treated as single units for association and clustering because of strong linkage in the cohort. HLA typing covered class I and class II loci at four-digit resolution. Among 300 to 500 genotyped donors of the cohort, an average of roughly 230,000 unique TCR beta nucleotide sequences was sequenced per donor, of which roughly 17% were non-productive. Along with the 666-subject first cohort, a separate validation cohort of around 110 different subjects was used. Donor age, sex, ethnicity and CMV serostatus were compiled alongside the repertoire data. A later genetic analysis used genome-wide SNP genotypes for about 65% of the roughly 670 donors, treating that subset as a discovery cohort. About 300 gigabases of sequencing data and around 80 million unique TCR sequences made up an early release that covered roughly 670 HLA-typed donors. The number of typed donors differed by locus: about 629-630 for A, B, C, DRB1 and DQB1; 522 for DQA1; approximately 600 for DPA1; and around 490 for DPB1. The T cell repertoires of several hundred subjects were profiled by immunosequencing and related to cytomegalovirus serostatus. A later analysis re-analyzed previously published TCR beta repertoires from roughly 630 donors and added high-resolution HLA genotyping to study TCR occurrence patterns. All discovery cohort repertoires had been generated on a single sequencing platform.

From a lookup of the germline V gene (reference sequence), CDR1 and CDR2 are LNHDA and SQIVND. V is shortened by 3 bases, J by 4 bases, and the region joining them spans 13 bases. The CDR3 numbers 15 residues from cysteine through phenylalanine. The read is trimmed to its CDR3 DNA, 45 bases read in frame from base 1. Library construction relied on the immunoSEQ multiplex PCR assay. For the multiplex PCR, a mixture combining 60 forward primers for TCR Vbeta segments and 13 reverse primers for TCR Jbeta segments was used. Amplification of the CDR3 region of rearranged TCR beta genes was performed with a multiplex PCR assay on genomic DNA. The Illumina HiSeq System was used to sequence the amplified TCR beta libraries as 87-base-pair reads. Per the authors' processing: A later analysis counted about 80 million unique TCR beta chains across the 500 to 850 repertoires, and roughly 11 million of these chains were shared by at least two donors. Raw reads were error-corrected and collapsed into unique sequences by a nearest-neighbor algorithm in which closely related sequences were merged to remove PCR and sequencing errors. V, D and J gene segments were assigned by aligning CDR3 sequences to IMGT reference sequences. For a sequence to be retained, at least a six-nucleotide match to both a V gene segment and a J gene segment was required. A rearrangement was called productive if the CDR3 had no stop codons and remained in frame with V and J, and every other rearrangement was called non-productive. CDR3 was defined according to IMGT convention as the region running from the second conserved V-encoded cysteine to the conserved J-encoded phenylalanine. The earlier analysis of about 500 of the donors excluded sequences that lacked an unambiguous match to a single V gene segment. In an earlier analysis of some 590 of the donors, a V segment was called functional when productive rearrangements were above 56.7%, and segregating when the standard deviation between donors exceeded 5%. To diagnose cytomegalovirus status from the catalog of TCR beta chain sequences, a statistical classification framework was built. In a later analysis, V and J genes were assigned by comparing TCR nucleotide sequences against IMGT/GENE-DB human TR gene sequences. In a later analysis, CDR3 sequences and most-parsimonious VDJ recombination scenarios were assigned using the TCRdist pipeline. In a later analysis, each TCR beta chain was defined by its CDR3 amino acid sequence together with its V-gene family, and reads lacking a unique V-gene family were excluded. As a way to deal with suspected cross-contamination and a sequencing artifact, a later analysis dropped approximately 570 nucleotide sequences that were highly shared and had low generation probability. A later analysis calculated a clonal expansion index for each public chain from normalized within-repertoire ranks of inferred template counts. In a later analysis, generation probabilities were computed with a VDJ recombination model fitted to out-of-frame rearrangements, and the resulting probabilities were checked against IGoR. In a later analysis, hypergeometric tests were used to score TCR-TCR, TCR-HLA and TCR-CMV co-occurrence, with a repertoire-size bias correction applied to TCR pairs. To estimate false discovery rates, a later analysis permuted the HLA or CMV assignments 20 times. In a later analysis, co-occurring TCRs were grouped using DBSCAN, with TCRdist sequence similarity added in when clustering inside HLA-allele-positive subsets. Repertoires with fewer than 30,000 or more than 120,000 public chains were left out of co-occurrence clustering, as were several repertoires with anomalous nucleotide sharing. Drawn from immuneACCESS, this table holds only the in-frame rearrangements with V and J called that TCRdb kept. Clones are partly lost; checked studies trace under half to an unresolved V gene and leave the rest unexplained. Clone size and V and J calls were adopted from that table, with D and trimming inferred from the DNA. Within this sample are approximately 160,000 clones, with 68% of them counted one time only. 1.3% to 1.5% of the sample belongs to the ten largest clones.

The cohort consisted of some 670 healthy bone marrow donors. All cohort members were sampled while nominally healthy, although unrecorded immune exposures were likely present. The donor tested CMV seronegative, placing the donor among the roughly 340 seronegative members of the cohort. Each donor provided a peripheral blood sample, and peripheral blood mononuclear cells were used for TCR beta sequencing. Genomic DNA extraction from the blood cell samples was performed with the Qiagen DNeasy Blood Extraction Kit. On the study overall, not on this receptor specifically: When HLA alleles, especially DR and DQ, strongly co-occurred, attributing TCR associations to individual alleles was difficult. According to a later genetic analysis, donors in an Asian-associated ancestry cluster had fewer N-insertions in productive TCRs than the approximately 650-donor mean. Some IMGT-functional V segments, including TRBV6-2 and TRBV6-3, could not be distinguished by the 87-base-pair reads and were therefore excluded. A cluster of highly shared sequence variants was judged likely to represent a technical artifact of the sequencing pipeline. A further reported finding was that TCR beta sequences accurately predicted the HLA-A and HLA-B alleles for most subjects in the first cohort. Presence/absence analyses assumed roughly uniform sequencing depth across donors, an assumption that may not hold. Most TCR sequences were seen in very few donors, while some public TCRs were found in many individuals. In a later genetic analysis, a missense DCLRE1C variant was associated with V-gene and J-gene trimming of TCR beta chains, and the association was replicated in an independent cohort. The authors suggested that the approach could potentially be generalized to other disease states and immunological phenotypes. In vitro tests confirmed that a few of the cytomegalovirus-associated TCR beta chains recognize cytomegalovirus antigens. The classifier was reported to diagnose cytomegalovirus status with high specificity and sensitivity in both the original and validation cohorts. HLA typing was unavailable for some donors at each locus, so association tests used only the typed subset. In a later analysis, several top co-occurrence clusters were reported to appear linked to parvovirus B19, influenza, CMV and Epstein-Barr virus. For the cohort, immune exposure information was limited to CMV serostatus. Linkage disequilibrium might explain the correlated functional status among segregating V segments, but an unknown experimental factor could not be excluded. Because counts were too low, 15 to 20 rarely observed V segments, including chromosome 9 orphons, were excluded from the earlier analysis of about 500 of the donors. At a false discovery rate of 0.05, a later analysis linked 15,000 to 20,000 TCR beta sequences to specific HLA alleles. In an earlier analysis of 450 to 750 of the donors, most TCR beta V segments appeared in productive rearrangements about 90% or about 30% of the time, broadly matching IMGT annotations. The study listed 150 to 200 TCR beta chains as associated with cytomegalovirus. According to a later analysis, TCR association rates differed among HLA loci, with DRB1 alleles showing the most associated TCRs and HLA-C alleles showing the fewest. A later analysis found that most CMV-associated TCR beta chains appeared HLA-restricted, with HLA associations seemingly driven largely by CMV exposure. Only TCR beta chains were sequenced in this cohort, and the absence of alpha or paired-chain data limited detectable features. Compared with equally common non-associated chains, HLA-associated TCR beta chains in a later analysis were more clonally expanded and had lower generation probabilities.

For this clone: It has no known antigen specificity. No qualities accompany the bases; no much larger clone lies one base away.

The rearrangement joined TRBV19 to TRBJ1-5; TRBD1 is perhaps the D gene, given 6 matching bases. The TCR originated in a man aged 50 or older in good health and CMV-seronegative. Sequencing was done on a sample of PBMCs. DNA sequence: TGTGCCAGTAGTATGGGGCAGGGGCTTAATCAGCCCCAGCATTTT. It translates as CASSMGQGLNQPQHF.